Given below is one TCR beta chain in context. What it recognizes is unknown. The CDR3 is 13 amino acids. The V end lost 5 bases, the J end lost 2 bases, and 10 bases lay between the germline ends. The germline gives CDR1 SQVTM, CDR2 ANQGSEA. PCR used 60 Vbeta primers and 13 Jbeta primers. The data were produced by immunoSEQ multiplex PCR, yet TCRdb's version contains in-frame clones alone and is incomplete. The repertoire consists of 70,000 to 100,000 clones, with 55% to 75% occurring once and the leading ten covering 2.5% to 3%. These data originate in a study of cytomegalovirus exposure and HLA in healthy donors. Study outcomes and limitations: Presence/absence results assume similar sequencing depth per donor, which may not hold. In a later analysis, donors in an Asian-associated ancestry cluster reportedly had fewer N-insertions in productive TCRs than the cohort mean. Later on, an analysis found that several of the most significant clusters appeared to be linked to common viral pathogens, which included parvovirus B19. Immune exposure information comprised only CMV serostatus.

The source of this sequence is a man aged 50 or older in good health and CMV-seronegative. V is TRBV29-1 and J is TRBJ1-3; no firm D call. Material: PBMCs. The CDR3 DNA reads TGCAGCGTTCGCGACATAGCTGGAAACACCATATATTTT. The encoded protein is CSVRDIAGNTIYF.